This TCR beta chain was recovered during a study of monozygotic twins with inflammatory bowel disease. The CDR3 length is 15 residues. Germline values: CDR1 MNHEY, CDR2 SVGAGI. Researchers used around 3,800 ng of total RNA for each TCR library. Researchers used template switching to add UMIs featuring a 6-nucleotide sample barcode. TCRdb reworked the 5' RACE reads into one entry per CDR3 protein, no DNA. The ten top clones account for about 8%, within a sample of some 90,000 distinct CDR3 sequences. This chain joins TRBV6-5 and TRBJ1-1; no DNA is available, so the TRBD1 call from TCRdb remains unchecked. This TCR came from a human donor with ulcerative colitis or Crohn's disease, or a healthy co-twin of an affected twin (not recorded which). The sequenced material came from blood. CDR3: CASSYDPLGVSEAFF.